This TCR beta chain was recovered during a study of blood T cell repertoires in COVID-19. The wider study: Recovered participants had two consecutive negative NP/OP PCR tests, healthcare professional clearance, or symptom resolution.

CDR1 LGHNA and CDR2 YSLEER come from the germline V gene. V shed 0 bases and J shed 4 bases, with 12 bases lying between them. The CDR3 is 15 residues long. The protocol was immunoSEQ multiplex PCR, while the TCRdb copy is restricted to in-frame clones and leaves out a portion. The table shows about 280,000 clones, with 88% occurring only once. Specimen: PBMCs or T cells enriched from blood (not recorded which). The clonotype was recovered from a woman aged 55-69 years in a cohort exposed to, infected with or recovered from COVID-19 (not recorded which). The chain employs TRBV4-3 and TRBJ1-2; unclear D gene. CDR3 nucleotides: TGCGCCAGCAGCCAAGATCTATTGGACTTCTATGGCTACACCTTC. Protein product: CASSQDLLDFYGYTF.